The 11 T cell receptor beta chains presented below share a single source sample, sequenced in a study of immune evolution from preneoplasia to lung adenocarcinoma. Sequencing was performed with immunoSEQ multiplex PCR; in TCRdb, only in-frame clones are kept and a portion is missing. Of roughly 6,000 clones listed, more than 65% were seen once; the top ten hold roughly 6.3%. Sequenced material: FFPE minimally invasive lung adenocarcinoma tissue. The receptor set was obtained from a person aged 50-69 years with lung adenocarcinoma.

The sample holds a few counts of this clone. J is TRBJ2-5 and V is TRBV5-1, with D possibly being TRBD2 (6 bases). Germline values: CDR1 SGHRS, CDR2 YFSETQ. Trimming took 5 bases from V and 9 from J, leaving 11 bases between them. This CDR3 region has 11 residues. CDR3 region: CASREGLAQYF. CDR3 bases: TGCGCCAGCAGGGAGGGGTTGGCCCAGTACTTC.

The rearrangement joins TRBV7-8 to TRBJ2-2, with TRBD2 matching over 11 bases. There are 17 residues in the CDR3. Unmatched junction bases numbered 3, after V lost 2 bases and J lost 1 base. From germline, CDR1 is SGHVS and CDR2 FQNEAQ. In nucleotides, the CDR3 is TGTGCCAGCAGCTTATTGGGACTAGCGGAGAACACCGGGGAGCTGTTTTTT. Translating gives CASSLLGLAENTGELFF.

This sequence joins TRBV30 and TRBJ2-5, with 10 bases fitting TRBD2. This CDR3 has 14 residues. Losses at the gene ends were 5 bases for V and 6 bases for J; bases not matched to a gene: 9. Per the germline V gene, CDR1 is GTSNPN and CDR2 is SVGIG (reference sequence). The CDR3 coding sequence is TGTGCCTGGGGGGCCCTAGCGGGAGTTCAGACCCAGTACTTC. This translates into CAWGALAGVQTQYF.

In this sample, this clone turned up a few times. The CDR3 loop is CASSLTAGAGQPQHF. DNA of the CDR3: TGTGCCAGCAGTTTAACGGCAGGGGCCGGTCAGCCCCAGCATTTT. The chain uses TRBV27 and TRBJ1-5, with TRBD1 as a possible D gene (6 bases). This CDR3 has 15 residues. Germline CDR1 is MNHEY and CDR2 is SMNVEV (reference sequence). The ends were cut back, 2 bases at V and 6 bases at J, with 14 bases in the middle.

This clone occurred once. The chain's CDR3 is CASSISLAETDTQYF. DNA for the CDR3: TGTGCCAGTAGTATAAGTCTAGCGGAGACAGATACGCAGTATTTT. The V and J genes are TRBV19 and TRBJ2-3; 7 nucleotides match TRBD2. The CDR3 is 15 amino acids. Germline V gene sequence: CDR1 LNHDA, CDR2 SQIVND (reference sequence). V lost 2 bases, J lost 3 bases, and 5 bases stayed unmatched.

This chain connects TRBV28 to TRBJ2-1; D ambiguous. Looked up from germline, CDR1 is MDHEN and CDR2 is SYDVKM. The CDR3 length is 13 residues. V was clipped by 7 bases and J by 4 bases, with 11 bases between them. CDR3 loop: CASKLTNYNEQFF. CDR3 DNA sequence: TGTGCCAGCAAACTAACAAATTACAATGAGCAGTTCTTC.

The chain links TRBV28 to TRBJ2-3; 8 positions match TRBD2. Trimming cost V 5 bases and J 4 bases; bases outside gene matches: 11. The CDR3 runs to 16 residues. From germline, CDR1 is MDHEN and CDR2 SYDVKM. In DNA, the CDR3 is TGTGCCAGCAGTCCCCGTCGGGGACTAGGACCAGATACGCAGTATTTT. Protein: CASSPRRGLGPDTQYF.

V usage is TRBV10-3 and J usage is TRBJ2-5, with TRBD1 matching over 11 bases. V lost 3 bases to trimming and J lost 7 bases; unmatched junction nucleotides: 7. CDR1 and CDR2 (germline): ENHRY, SYGVKD. The CDR3 runs 15 residues. The CDR3 spells CAISDTGQGVGTQYF. CDR3 bases: TGTGCCATCAGTGATACGGGACAGGGGGTAGGGACCCAGTACTTC.

V usage is TRBV28 and J usage is TRBJ2-5; 7 positions match TRBD2. The CDR3 extends over 13 amino acids. Germline CDR1 reads MDHEN; CDR2 reads SYDVKM. With 6 bases clipped from V and 4 bases from J, the junction kept 5 bases outside the gene matches. The DNA for the CDR3 is TGTGCCAGCAGAGTAGGGACTATAGAGACCCAGTACTTC. Its translation: CASRVGTIETQYF.

V gene TRBV19 combines with J gene TRBJ1-5; the match to TRBD1 covers 7 bases. V lost 3 bases to trimming and J lost 7 bases; unmatched junction nucleotides: 3. The CDR3 has 13 amino acids. Germline V gene lookup returns CDR1 LNHDA and CDR2 SQIVND (reference sequence). The CDR3 DNA follows: TGTGCCAGTAGTATGCAGGGGGACCAGCCCCAGCATTTT. Translating gives CASSMQGDQPQHF.

In its sample, this clone was seen a few times. The V call is TRBV6-4, the J call TRBJ2-5, with 7 bases identical to TRBD1. Germline CDR1 and CDR2: MRHNA and SNTAGT. Trimming removed 6 bases from V and 4 bases from J; junction bases left unmatched: 8. The CDR3 is 14 residues long. The CDR3 region is CASSPTGTAETQYF. CDR3 coding DNA: TGTGCCAGCAGCCCGACAGGGACAGCAGAGACCCAGTACTTC.